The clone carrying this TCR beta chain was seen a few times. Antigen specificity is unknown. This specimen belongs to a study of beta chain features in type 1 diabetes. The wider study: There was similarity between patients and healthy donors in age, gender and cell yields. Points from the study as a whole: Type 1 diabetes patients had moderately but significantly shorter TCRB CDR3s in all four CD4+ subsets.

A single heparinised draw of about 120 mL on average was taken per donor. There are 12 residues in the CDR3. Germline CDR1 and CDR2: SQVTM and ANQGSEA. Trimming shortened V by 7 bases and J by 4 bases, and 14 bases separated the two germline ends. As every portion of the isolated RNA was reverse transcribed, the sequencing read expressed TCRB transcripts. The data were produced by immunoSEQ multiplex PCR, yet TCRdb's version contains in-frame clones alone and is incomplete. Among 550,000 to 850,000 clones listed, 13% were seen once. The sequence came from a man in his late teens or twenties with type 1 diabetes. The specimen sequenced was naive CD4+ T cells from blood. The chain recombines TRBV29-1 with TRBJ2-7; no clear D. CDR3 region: CSGGFVSYEQYF. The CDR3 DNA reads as TGCAGCGGTGGTTTCGTTTCGTACGAGCAGTACTTC.